Sequencing of this T cell receptor beta chain was carried out in a study of T cell responses to AZD1222 COVID-19 vaccine. The CDR3 sequence is 15 residues long. Per germline, CDR1 SGHVS and CDR2 FQNEAQ. Trimming stripped 2 bases from V and 0 bases from J, with 10 bases between. Profiled with immunoSEQ multiplex PCR; TCRdb holds only in-frame clones, not every one. The sample has about 97,000 clones; 75% to 90% are singletons. Sequencing used peripheral blood, obtained on day 0 of AZD1222 vaccination. This chain links TRBV7-8 with TRBJ1-2; perhaps TRBD1 as D (5 bases). The TCR comes from an adult in good health. The DNA of the CDR3 is TGTGCCAGCAGCTTACGGGGGTTTCCTAACTATGGCTACACCTTC. Translating gives CASSLRGFPNYGYTF.